These 5 T cell receptor beta chains share one sample of origin, sequenced in a study of blood T cell repertoires in COVID-19. The protocol was immunoSEQ multiplex PCR, while the TCRdb copy is restricted to in-frame clones and leaves out a portion. The table shows under 150,000 clones, with around 79% occurring only once. Sequencing was carried out using peripheral blood. The source of these receptors is a man at least 80 years old with acute or convalescent COVID-19.

This rearrangement joins TRBV7-2 to TRBJ1-2; D call uncertain. The CDR3 covers 11 residues. V dropped 6 bases and J dropped 8 bases, with 10 bases sitting between them. Germline loops: CDR1 SGHTA, CDR2 FQGNSA. For the CDR3, the DNA is TGTGCCAGCAGTGGTAGTAGAGGCTACACCTTC. Encoded protein: CASSGSRGYTF. Looking up the rest from reference TRBV7-2 and TRBJ1-2 gives the full variable domain: GAGVSQSPSNKVTEKGKDVELRCDPISGHTALYWYRQSLGQGLEFLIYFQGNSAPDKSGLPSDRFSAERTGGSVSTLTIQRTQQEDSAVYLCASSGSRGYTFGSGTRLTVV.

This rearrangement joins TRBV5-6 to TRBJ2-1, with 7 positions matching TRBD2. The CDR3 spans 13 residues. Germline trimming cut 3 bases from V and 6 bases from J; bases unmatched to any gene: 3. The germline V gene encodes CDR1 SGHDT and CDR2 YYEEEE. The chain's CDR3 is CASSWGGGNEQFF. Written as DNA, the CDR3 is TGTGCCAGCAGCTGGGGCGGGGGCAATGAGCAGTTCTTC.

The chain carries TRBV9 and TRBJ2-3; 7 nucleotides line up with TRBD2. CDR1 and CDR2 (germline): SGDLS, YYNGEE. CDR3 length: 15 residues. V gave up 0 bases and J gave up 4 bases; unmatched junction bases: 5. This CDR3 is CASSVGPRGADTQYF. The CDR3 DNA is TGTGCCAGCAGCGTAGGACCCCGGGGGGCAGATACGCAGTATTTT.

This clone was found once. CDR3 DNA: TGTGCCAGCAGCCCCGCGTCGGGCACTGAAGCTTTCTTT. Translated, it gives CASSPASGTEAFF. The chain is built from TRBV6-4 and TRBJ1-1, with D unresolved. The length of the CDR3 is 13 residues. Germline lookup yields CDR1 MRHNA and CDR2 SNTAGT. The ends were cut back, 6 bases at V and 4 bases at J, with 12 bases in the middle.

The V gene is TRBV11-2, the J gene TRBJ2-1; 9 bases align to TRBD2. The CDR3 contains 16 residues. The germline V gene has CDR1 SGHAT and CDR2 FQNNGV. The ends lost 3 bases at V and 4 bases at J; junction bases unmatched: 7. The CDR3 nucleotides read TGTGCCAGCAGCTTTGCCGGCGGGGGGGTATACAATGAGCAGTTCTTC. Protein sequence: CASSFAGGGVYNEQFF.